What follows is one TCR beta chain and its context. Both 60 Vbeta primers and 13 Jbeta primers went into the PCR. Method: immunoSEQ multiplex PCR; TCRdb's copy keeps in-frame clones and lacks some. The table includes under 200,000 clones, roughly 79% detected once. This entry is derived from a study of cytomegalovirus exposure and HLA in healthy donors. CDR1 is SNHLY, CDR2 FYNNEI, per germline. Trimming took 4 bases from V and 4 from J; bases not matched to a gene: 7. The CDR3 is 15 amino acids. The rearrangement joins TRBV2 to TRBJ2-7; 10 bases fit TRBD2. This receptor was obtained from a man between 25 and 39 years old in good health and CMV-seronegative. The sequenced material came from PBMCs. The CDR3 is CASSGLSSGSYEQYF. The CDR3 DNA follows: TGTGCCAGCAGTGGTTTGTCTAGCGGGAGTTACGAGCAGTACTTC.